This TCR beta chain comes out of a study of shared clonotypes between healthy human individuals. Study context: The donor pool was made up of a couple of women and a few men aged 18 to 49.

Repertoires were generated with immunoSEQ multiplex PCR, while TCRdb's copy carries only in-frame clones and drops some. The sample lists about 490,000 clones; roughly 80% were seen once. The study enrolled healthy HIV-negative adults without recent acute infections or vaccinations as donors. The CDR3 consists of 13 residues. The germline CDR1 and CDR2 sequences are KGHSH and LQKENI. Trimming cost V 4 bases and J 5 bases, with 8 bases left between them. This receptor was obtained from a woman between 40 and 50 years old in good health. Some clones in this sample may be carry-over from other donors' samples. The specimen was PBMCs. The chain combines TRBV18 with TRBJ2-2; D is unclear. The CDR3 loop is CASSLERTGELFF. The CDR3 nucleotides read TGTGCCAGCTCACTTGAGAGAACCGGGGAGCTGTTTTTT.